Each of the 26 T cell receptor beta chains below was sequenced from the same sample in a study of identical twins. TCRdb re-analysed the 5' RACE reads in MiXCR, keeping a single row per CDR3 protein. Of approximately 500,000 distinct CDR3 sequences listed, less than 25% are singletons. The same sample was also studied in work on T cells expressing NK-cell markers.

The material sequenced was CD4+ T cells sorted from blood. Source of these receptors: a woman under 30 in good health.

This clonotype has just a few counts. CDR3 sequence (DNA): TGTGCCACCCTTAGCGGGGGAAGCACAGATACGCAGTATTTT. It encodes CATLSGGSTDTQYF. This sequence joins TRBV10-3 and TRBJ2-3; 9 bases match TRBD2. Germline trimming cut 10 bases from V and 0 bases from J; bases unmatched to any gene: 5. Germline CDR1 is ENHRY and CDR2 is SYGVKD. This CDR3 comprises 14 residues.

This clonotype was picked up a small number of times. The chain joins TRBV4-2 to TRBJ2-7; 8 nucleotides agree with TRBD1. Germline trimming cut 0 bases from V and 6 bases from J; bases unmatched to any gene: 7. The CDR3 loop spans 15 amino acids. Germline-derived CDR1 and CDR2 are LGHNA and YNFKEQ. The CDR3 loop reads CASSQDLPGGLEQYF. CDR3 nucleotides: TGTGCCAGCAGCCAAGATCTGCCAGGGGGCCTCGAGCAGTACTTC.

In nucleotides, the CDR3 is TGTGCCAGCAGCTCCCAAATCTCTGAGCAGTTCTTC. Its translation is CASSSQISEQFF. The V gene is TRBV7-9, the J gene TRBJ2-1; no definite D call. CDR1 SEHNR and CDR2 FQNEAQ come from the germline V gene (reference sequence). The CDR3 runs 12 residues. Between the trimmed V and J ends, which lost 4 bases and 9 bases, there was a span of 10 bases.

This clonotype was seen a few times. This chain links TRBV12-3 or TRBV12-4 with TRBJ2-3, with D unclear. CDR3 length: 13 residues. V lost 1 base to trimming and J lost 4 bases, with 6 bases between them. The chain's CDR3 is CASSLGPADTQYF. CDR3 DNA sequence: TGTGCCAGCAGTTTAGGGCCGGCAGATACGCAGTATTTT.

V and J are TRBV29-1 and TRBJ2-7; 13 positions match TRBD2. Germline CDR1 is SQVTM and CDR2 is ANQGSEA. This CDR3 has 16 amino acids. V was clipped by 6 bases and J by 2 bases; unmatched bases: 10. As DNA, the CDR3 is TGCAGCGTACTAGCGGGAGGGCCTTTTCGGACCTACGAGCAGTACTTC. It specifies CSVLAGGPFRTYEQYF.

The chain uses TRBV7-9 and TRBJ2-1, with D perhaps matching TRBD1 or TRBD2 (5 bases each). Germline V gene sequence: CDR1 SEHNR, CDR2 FQNEAQ (reference sequence). The CDR3 spans 17 residues. Trimming stripped 4 bases from V and 2 bases from J, with 18 bases between. CDR3 coding DNA: TGTGCCAGCAGCTATGGGGCGCAGCGGTCACCCTACAATGAGCAGTTCTTC. This codes for CASSYGAQRSPYNEQFF. The variable domain in full, with the rest retrieved from reference TRBV7-9 and TRBJ2-1, is DTGVSQNPRHKITKRGQNVTFRCDPISEHNRLYWYRQTLGQGPEFLTYFQNEAQLEKSRLLSDRFSAERPKGSFSTLEIQRTEQGDSAMYLCASSYGAQRSPYNEQFFGPGTRLTVL.

This chain joins TRBV6-1 and TRBJ2-6, with a possible D match to TRBD1 (5 bases). This CDR3 spans 16 amino acids. From germline, CDR1 is MNHNS and CDR2 SASEGT. Trimming shortened V by 4 bases and J by 2 bases, and 12 bases separated the two germline ends. For the CDR3, the DNA is TGTGCCAGCAGTGCTCAGGGTTGGGCTGGGGCCAACGTCCTGACTTTC. Translation: CASSAQGWAGANVLTF.

The rearrangement uses TRBV6-1 and TRBJ2-2; D perhaps matches TRBD1 (6 bases). V was cut by 8 bases and J by 8 bases, with 18 bases left in between. Germline V gene data show CDR1 as MNHNS and CDR2 as SASEGT. This CDR3 is built from 14 residues. CDR3 nucleotide sequence: TGTGCCAGCTACCGGGACAAAGTCGCGGGGGAGCTGTTTTTT. This encodes CASYRDKVAGELFF.

This clonotype occurred a few times. The rearrangement uses TRBV16 and TRBJ2-4; D unclear. Germline CDR1 and CDR2: KGHSY and FQNENV. V lost 2 bases and J lost 7, with 9 bases in between. The CDR3 extends over 13 amino acids. This chain's CDR3 is CASSQTWDNIQYF. CDR3 sequence (DNA): TGTGCCAGCAGCCAAACCTGGGATAACATTCAGTACTTC.

This clonotype was seen a few times. The genes are TRBV9 and TRBJ1-1, with 7 nucleotides matching TRBD1. With V trimmed by 0 bases and J by 8 bases, 1 base remained unmatched. The CDR3 length is 12 residues. Germline loops: CDR1 SGDLS, CDR2 YYNGEE. The CDR3 nucleotides are TGTGCCAGCAGCGTAGCAGGGGGAGAAGCTTTCTTT. Its translation is CASSVAGGEAFF.

This clonotype was recorded a few times. V usage is TRBV7-9 and J usage is TRBJ2-1, with D unclear. The germline V and J ends were trimmed by 8 bases and 0 bases, with 8 bases remaining between them. CDR1 SEHNR and CDR2 FQNEAQ come from the germline V gene (reference sequence). This CDR3 is 13 amino acids long. CDR3 sequence (DNA): TGTGCCAGCTTATCGAGCTCCTACAATGAGCAGTTCTTC. It codes for CASLSSSYNEQFF.

The chain carries TRBV7-2 and TRBJ2-1; the match to TRBD2 covers 11 bases. Trimming removed 2 bases from V and 10 bases from J; junction bases left unmatched: 7. The CDR3 extends over 15 amino acids. In germline, CDR1 is SGHTA, CDR2 FQGNSA. DNA of the CDR3: TGTGCCAGCAGCTTATGGGGTAGCGGGAGGGCCGAGCAGTTCTTC. It yields the protein CASSLWGSGRAEQFF.

This clonotype occurred many times. The rearrangement links TRBV7-9 to TRBJ2-5; D gene unclear. This CDR3 has 15 residues. Germline loops: CDR1 SEHNR, CDR2 FQNEAQ (reference sequence). Between the trimmed V and J ends, which lost 5 bases and 3 bases, there was a span of 16 bases. The CDR3 region has the DNA TGTGCCAGCAGCCTTCTCTCGAGGACCAAAGAGACCCAGTACTTC. Protein sequence: CASSLLSRTKETQYF.

This clonotype showed up just a few times. The V and J genes are TRBV5-1 and TRBJ2-1; 8 bases line up with TRBD2. V gave up 7 bases and J gave up 3 bases; unmatched junction bases: 12. The CDR3 contains 16 residues. CDR1 is SGHRS and CDR2 is YFSETQ in the germline V gene. CDR3 loop: CASFPGGGRLYNEQFF. The CDR3 DNA reads TGCGCCAGCTTCCCCGGGGGCGGGAGGCTCTACAATGAGCAGTTCTTC.

This clonotype was observed many times. The rearrangement links TRBV3-1 to TRBJ2-1; 11 bases fit TRBD2. Germline values: CDR1 LGHDT, CDR2 YNNKEL (reference sequence). The V gene end was trimmed by 4 bases and the J gene end by 5 bases; junction bases not matched to a gene: 7. The CDR3 spans 16 residues. The CDR3, as DNA: TGTGCCAGCAGCCCCCCCCTAGCGGGAGGCCACAATGAGCAGTTCTTC. Residues: CASSPPLAGGHNEQFF.

This clonotype was seen only a few times. V gene TRBV20-1 combines with J gene TRBJ1-2; 7 bases line up with TRBD1. Germline lookup yields CDR1 DFQATT and CDR2 SNEGSKA (reference sequence). J was trimmed by 8 bases and V by 3 bases; bases with no gene match: 9. The CDR3 runs to 13 residues. The CDR3 region is CSARSDRDTGYTF. The CDR3 nucleotides are TGCAGTGCTAGGTCTGACAGGGATACGGGCTACACCTTC.

The chain joins TRBV5-1 to TRBJ2-3; TRBD2 is a possible D gene (7 bases). CDR3 length: 16 amino acids. Germline lookup yields CDR1 SGHRS and CDR2 YFSETQ. The germline V and J ends were trimmed by 1 base and 8 bases, with 20 bases remaining between them. In nucleotides, the CDR3 is TGCGCCAGCAGCTTGCTTGACGGGGGGCCGTTAAGTACGCAGTATTTT. This codes for CASSLLDGGPLSTQYF. The entire variable domain, with the rest obtained from reference TRBV5-1 and TRBJ2-3, is as follows: KAGVTQTPRYLIKTRGQQVTLSCSPISGHRSVSWYQQTPGQGLQFLFEYFSETQRNKGNFPGRFSGRQFSNSRSEMNVSTLELGDSALYLCASSLLDGGPLSTQYFGPGTRLTVL.

Turning to this clonotype: It is likely a read error, because the conserved phenylalanine at the end of the CDR3 is missing. This chain connects TRBV6-2 or TRBV6-3 to TRBJ1-1; D is unresolved. Germline loops: CDR1 MNHEY, CDR2 SVGEGT. Between the trimmed V and J ends, which lost 6 bases and 3 bases, there was a span of 11 bases. This CDR3 has 13 residues. The CDR3 region has the DNA TGTGCCAGCAGGGCGACATTGTACACTGAAGCTTTCCTT. As protein: CASRATLYTEAFL.

The chain uses TRBV5-5 and TRBJ2-7, with 7 bases lining up with TRBD2. V was pared by 3 bases and J by 4 bases, with 4 bases of the junction left unmatched. The CDR3 has 13 amino acids. Germline V lookup: CDR1 SGHKS, CDR2 YYEKEE (reference sequence). CDR3 DNA: TGTGCCAGCAGCTCGGGCGGGAGATACGAGCAGTACTTC. This translates into CASSSGGRYEQYF.

V usage is TRBV5-1 and J usage is TRBJ2-3; the match to TRBD2 covers 13 bases. After removal of 3 bases from V and 8 bases from J, the junction contained 6 bases not matched to a gene. There are 15 residues in the CDR3. Germline-derived CDR1 and CDR2 are SGHRS and YFSETQ. CDR3 in amino acids: CASSSPGLAGATQYF. CDR3 DNA sequence: TGCGCCAGCAGCTCCCCCGGACTAGCGGGAGCTACGCAGTATTTT.

This clonotype was recorded only once. The rearrangement uses TRBV7-8 and TRBJ2-2; TRBD1 or TRBD2 may be the D gene (5 bases each). Per germline, CDR1 SGHVS and CDR2 FQNEAQ. The CDR3 has 16 residues. V lost 2 bases, J lost 7 bases, and 17 bases lay in between. The CDR3 DNA sequence: TGTGCCAGCAGCTTATCCCCCTCGGGGACCCTCGGGGAGCTGTTTTTT. Protein product: CASSLSPSGTLGELFF.

CDR3 nucleotides: TGCAGTGCTAGCCTGACTAGCGGGGGGGACAATGAGCAGTTCTTC. Translating it yields CSASLTSGGDNEQFF. V and J are TRBV20-1 and TRBJ2-1, with 14 bases that match TRBD2. J gave up 5 bases and V 3 bases, and 3 bases lay outside the gene matches. The CDR3 totals 15 residues. Germline assignment: CDR1 DFQATT and CDR2 SNEGSKA (reference sequence).

The chain is built from TRBV4-3 and TRBJ2-2, with 7 nucleotides matching TRBD1. From germline, CDR1 is LGHNA and CDR2 YSLEER. The CDR3 extends over 14 amino acids. The V segment lost 5 bases and the J segment 6 bases; nucleotides outside the gene matches: 6. CDR3 in DNA: TGCGCCAGCAGCGCCGGAGACAGGGCCGGGGAGCTGTTTTTT. Translating it yields CASSAGDRAGELFF.

V gene TRBV7-2 combines with J gene TRBJ2-3; tentatively, D is TRBD2 (5 bases). V gave up 4 bases and J gave up 0 bases, with 5 bases separating them. Per germline, CDR1 SGHTA and CDR2 FQGNSA. CDR3 size: 13 residues. CDR3 amino acids: CASSWRSTDTQYF. CDR3 coding DNA: TGTGCCAGCAGCTGGAGGAGCACAGATACGCAGTATTTT. The entire variable domain, with the rest obtained from reference TRBV7-2 and TRBJ2-3, is as follows: GAGVSQSPSNKVTEKGKDVELRCDPISGHTALYWYRQSLGQGLEFLIYFQGNSAPDKSGLPSDRFSAERTGGSVSTLTIQRTQQEDSAVYLCASSWRSTDTQYFGPGTRLTVL.

V is TRBV3-1 and J is TRBJ2-3; 8 bases agree with TRBD2. CDR1 LGHDT and CDR2 YNNKEL come from the germline V gene (reference sequence). The CDR3 runs 15 residues. V dropped 2 bases and J dropped 4; count of bases not matched to a gene: 5. The CDR3 sequence is CASSQIYGGADTQYF. The CDR3 region has the DNA TGTGCCAGCAGCCAAATCTACGGGGGGGCAGATACGCAGTATTTT.

The rearrangement joins TRBV20-1 to TRBJ2-5; D unclear. Germline CDR1 reads DFQATT; CDR2 reads SNEGSKA (reference sequence). The V and J ends lost 4 bases and 2 bases respectively, with 11 bases between them. This CDR3 contains 13 residues. This chain's CDR3 is CSATVTTQETQYF. The CDR3 DNA sequence: TGCAGTGCTACCGTCACAACTCAAGAGACCCAGTACTTC.